Reported below is one T cell receptor (beta chain). Treatment meaning: some 20 received Ad26.COV2.S at low or high dose, single or two shots; several received placebo; per-sample allocation not given. It was on day 63 after the first vaccine or placebo injection that samples were taken. In Boston, the donor was an adult between 18-55 years of age. Method: immunoSEQ multiplex PCR; TCRdb's copy keeps in-frame clones and lacks some. In the table there are some 390,000 clones, around 89% of which are singletons. The record originates from a study of Ad26.COV2.S vaccination and SARS-CoV-2 variants. The CDR3 has 14 amino acids. Germline lookup yields CDR1 SGHTS and CDR2 YDEGEE. Trimming removed 4 bases from V and 0 bases from J, with 10 bases in between.

The genes are TRBV5-8 and TRBJ1-1, with a possible D match to TRBD1 (5 bases). The input for sequencing was peripheral blood, taken in a trial of Ad26.COV2.S vaccine versus placebo. The receptor's source is a person between 18 and 60 years old who received the Ad26.COV2.S COVID-19 vaccine or a placebo. The CDR3 DNA is TGTGCCAGCAGCAGATTGGGGGTGAACACTGAAGCTTTCTTT. Translating it yields CASSRLGVNTEAFF.